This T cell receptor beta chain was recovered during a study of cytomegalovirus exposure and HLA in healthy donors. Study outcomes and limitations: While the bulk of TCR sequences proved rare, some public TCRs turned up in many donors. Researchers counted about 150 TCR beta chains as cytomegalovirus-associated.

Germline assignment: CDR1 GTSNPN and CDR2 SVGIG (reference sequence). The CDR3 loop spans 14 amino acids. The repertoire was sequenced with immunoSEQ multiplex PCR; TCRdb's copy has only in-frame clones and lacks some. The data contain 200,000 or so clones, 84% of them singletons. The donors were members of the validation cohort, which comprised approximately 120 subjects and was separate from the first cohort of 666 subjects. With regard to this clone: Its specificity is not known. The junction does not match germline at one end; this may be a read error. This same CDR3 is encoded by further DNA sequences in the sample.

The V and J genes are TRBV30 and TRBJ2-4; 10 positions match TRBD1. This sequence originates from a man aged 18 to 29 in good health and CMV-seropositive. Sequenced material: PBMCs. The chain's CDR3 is CAWSMGQGINIQYF. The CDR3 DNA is TGTGCCTGGAGTATGGGACAGGGGATTAACATTCAGTATTTC. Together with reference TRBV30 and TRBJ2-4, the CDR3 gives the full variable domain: SQTIHQWPATLVQPVGSPLSLECTVEGTSNPNLYWYRQAAGRGLQLLFYSVGIGQISSEVPQNLSASRPQDRQFILSSKKLLLSDSGFYLCAWSMGQGINIQYFGAGTRLSVL.